This T cell receptor (beta chain) was sequenced in a study of cytomegalovirus exposure and HLA in healthy donors. Notes on this clone: Its antigen remains unidentified.

Findings and limits, study-wide: TCR beta chains numbering 164 were designated cytomegalovirus-associated.

Donors had nominal health at sampling but likely had unrecorded immune exposures. Trimming removed 5 bases from V and 3 bases from J, with 13 bases in between. CDR3 length equals 13 residues. Germline-derived CDR1 and CDR2 are GTSNPN and SVGIG (reference sequence). The PCR was carried out with 60 Vbeta primers and 13 Jbeta primers. Here immunoSEQ multiplex PCR was the method, and the copy in TCRdb shows in-frame clones only, minus some. The sample has 150,000 to 200,000 clones, about 86% seen once. This chain uses TRBV30 with TRBJ1-1, with D possibly matching TRBD1 (6 bases). Sequencing input: PBMCs. The TCR sequence derives from a woman between 18 and 29 years old in good health and CMV-seropositive. CDR3 DNA sequence: TGTGCCTGGCGAAAAACAGGGCACACTGAAGCTTTCTTT. It translates to CAWRKTGHTEAFF.